The 23 T cell receptor beta chains below all came from one sample that was sequenced in a study of blood T cell repertoires in COVID-19. Data came from immunoSEQ multiplex PCR; TCRdb stores just in-frame clones and leaves some out. Of about 68,000 clones listed, about 86% are singletons. The sample consisted of peripheral blood. The receptors shown here come from a woman aged 55-69 years with acute or convalescent COVID-19.

This clone has more than one count but fewer than ten. The chain recombines TRBV7-9 with TRBJ2-2; possible D gene TRBD2, 6 bases. Trimming removed 5 bases at V and 5 bases at J, with 21 bases between. Germline V gives CDR1 SEHNR, CDR2 FQNEAQ (reference sequence). CDR3 length: 17 residues. As DNA, the CDR3 is TGTGCCAGCAGCCCCGGGACTGATCGTACGAGGACCGGGGAGCTGTTTTTT. It codes for CASSPGTDRTRTGELFF.

The rearrangement uses TRBV6-5 and TRBJ1-1; 9 nucleotides line up with TRBD1. Germline-derived CDR1 and CDR2 are MNHEY and SVGAGI. The CDR3 covers 15 residues. V lost 4 bases, J lost 4 bases, and 7 bases stayed unmatched. The CDR3 sequence: CASSSPGQGSTEAFF. DNA for the CDR3: TGTGCCAGCAGTTCTCCGGGACAGGGCTCCACTGAAGCTTTCTTT.

The rearrangement links TRBV7-2 to TRBJ2-1; 12 bases fit TRBD2. This CDR3 has 17 amino acids. After removal of 0 bases from V and 4 bases from J, the junction contained 4 bases not matched to a gene. Germline values: CDR1 SGHTA, CDR2 FQGNSA. The CDR3 bases are TGTGCCAGCAGCTTAGCGTCTAGCGGGAGGGGGTACAATGAGCAGTTCTTC. This encodes CASSLASSGRGYNEQFF. Full variable domain (rest looked up from reference TRBV7-2 and TRBJ2-1): GAGVSQSPSNKVTEKGKDVELRCDPISGHTALYWYRQSLGQGLEFLIYFQGNSAPDKSGLPSDRFSAERTGGSVSTLTIQRTQQEDSAVYLCASSLASSGRGYNEQFFGPGTRLTVL.

This clone has a single count. The chain combines TRBV12-5 with TRBJ2-5; D unresolved. Germline V gene sequence: CDR1 LGHNT, CDR2 FRNRAP. V dropped 1 base and J dropped 3 bases, with 6 bases sitting between them. This CDR3 is 13 amino acids long. The CDR3 spells CASGLGGEETQYF. Written as DNA, the CDR3 is TGTGCTAGTGGTTTGGGAGGTGAAGAGACCCAGTACTTC.

V and J are TRBV9 and TRBJ2-1; the D gene is possibly TRBD2 (6 bases). V lost 2 bases, J lost 2 bases, and 11 bases lay in between. The CDR3 loop spans 15 amino acids. Germline loops: CDR1 SGDLS, CDR2 YYNGEE. CDR3 residues: CASSVRDQTYNEQFF. In DNA, the CDR3 is TGTGCCAGCAGCGTGCGGGATCAGACCTACAATGAGCAGTTCTTC.

This chain uses TRBV13 with TRBJ1-6; 8 nucleotides match TRBD1. With V trimmed by 6 bases and J by 4 bases, 8 bases remained unmatched. The CDR3 is made up of 16 amino acids. The V gene's germline CDR1 is PRHDT and CDR2 FYEKMQ (reference sequence). The CDR3 DNA follows: TGTGCCAGCAGTACCAACCGGGACAGGTATAATTCACCCCTCCACTTT. It yields the protein CASSTNRDRYNSPLHF.

V is TRBV5-1 and J is TRBJ2-3, with 10 bases that match TRBD1. V gave up 4 bases and J gave up 4 bases; unmatched junction bases: 9. This CDR3 has 16 amino acids. Germline CDR1 reads SGHRS; CDR2 reads YFSETQ. CDR3 protein: CASSLDRDRGSDTQYF. The CDR3 bases are TGCGCCAGCAGCCTCGACCGGGACAGGGGTTCAGATACGCAGTATTTT.

V gene TRBV3-1 (or the pseudogene TRBV3-2) combines with J gene TRBJ2-3; the match to TRBD2 covers 7 bases. The germline CDR1 and CDR2 sequences are LGHDT and YNNKEL (reference sequence). The J segment lost 2 bases and the V segment lost 5 bases, leaving 4 bases of the junction unmatched. The CDR3 contains 14 residues. The CDR3 DNA follows: TGTGCCAGCAGCGCCAGCGGGAACACAGATACGCAGTATTTT. As protein: CASSASGNTDTQYF.

This chain joins TRBV5-5 and TRBJ1-5; 9 nucleotides match TRBD1. The CDR3 is made up of 17 amino acids. CDR1 and CDR2 from the germline V gene are SGHKS and YYEKEE (reference sequence). J lost 0 bases, V lost 0 bases, and 4 bases had no gene match. This CDR3 reads CASSLDNRGLSNQPQHF. The CDR3, as DNA: TGTGCCAGCAGCTTGGATAACAGGGGGCTTAGCAATCAGCCCCAGCATTTT. Based on the CDR3 plus reference TRBV5-5 and TRBJ1-5, the full variable domain is DAGVTQSPTHLIKTRGQQVTLRCSPISGHKSVSWYQQVLGQGPQFIFQYYEKEERGRGNFPDRFSARQFPNYSSELNVNALLLGDSALYLCASSLDNRGLSNQPQHFGDGTRLSIL.

This clone was recorded a few times. This same CDR3 is encoded by further DNA sequences in the sample. The rearrangement joins TRBV28 to TRBJ1-1, with 7 nucleotides matching TRBD1. The CDR3 contains 12 residues. Germline CDR1 and CDR2: MDHEN and SYDVKM. With V trimmed by 6 bases and J by 5 bases, 3 bases remained unmatched. This CDR3 reads CASRTGYTEAFF. The CDR3 DNA is TGTGCCAGCAGGACAGGGTATACTGAAGCTTTCTTT.

The V gene is TRBV9, the J gene TRBJ1-1; D is possibly TRBD1 (5 bases). V lost 2 bases and J lost 2, with 13 bases in between. The CDR3 is made up of 15 amino acids. Germline CDR1 reads SGDLS; CDR2 reads YYNGEE. The CDR3: CASSVPLQGNTEAFF. The CDR3 region has the DNA TGTGCCAGCAGCGTTCCCCTCCAGGGAAACACTGAAGCTTTCTTT.

The genes are TRBV28 and TRBJ2-1, with 11 positions matching TRBD2. J gave up 2 bases and V 3 bases, and 0 bases lay outside the gene matches. This CDR3 is 15 amino acids long. In germline, CDR1 is MDHEN, CDR2 SYDVKM. This CDR3 is CASSFSGRAYNEQFF. The CDR3 region has the DNA TGTGCCAGCAGTTTTAGCGGGAGGGCCTACAATGAGCAGTTCTTC.

V usage is TRBV29-1 and J usage is TRBJ1-4; no firm D call. There are 15 residues in the CDR3. The germline V and J ends were trimmed by 5 bases and 8 bases, with 21 bases remaining between them. Germline loops: CDR1 SQVTM, CDR2 ANQGSEA. The chain's CDR3 is CSVRPWRQWVEKLFF. CDR3 bases: TGCAGCGTTCGGCCTTGGAGGCAGTGGGTCGAAAAACTGTTTTTT.

The chain is built from TRBV15 and TRBJ2-1, with a possible D match to TRBD1 (5 bases). CDR1 and CDR2 (germline): LNHNV, YYDKDF (reference sequence). Trimming shortened V by 3 bases and J by 13 bases, and 19 bases separated the two germline ends. The CDR3 loop spans 14 amino acids. The CDR3 DNA reads as TGTGCCACCAGCAGGGACACAACTGAGAGAAGACAGTTCTTC. Translation gives CATSRDTTERRQFF.

This rearrangement joins TRBV9 to TRBJ1-1, with 8 positions matching TRBD1. Germline CDR1 reads SGDLS; CDR2 reads YYNGEE. The CDR3 has 14 residues. The ends lost 4 bases at V and 4 bases at J; junction bases unmatched: 6. The CDR3 region has the DNA TGTGCCAGCAGCCCACGGACAGGGATCACTGAAGCTTTCTTT. Protein: CASSPRTGITEAFF.

The CDR3 DNA sequence: TGTGCCAGCAGCGTGGGGACCGGACAGGGGGGCTCTGAAGCTTTCTTT. Amino acid sequence: CASSVGTGQGGSEAFF. The rearrangement joins TRBV5-4 to TRBJ1-1; TRBD1 aligns across 10 bases. CDR3 length: 16 amino acids. J gave up 6 bases and V 4 bases, and 12 bases lay outside the gene matches. Germline V gives CDR1 SGHNT, CDR2 YYREEE (reference sequence). The full variable domain, with the rest looked up from reference TRBV5-4 and TRBJ1-1, is ETGVTQSPTHLIKTRGQQVTLRCSSQSGHNTVSWYQQALGQGPQFIFQYYREEENGRGNFPPRFSGLQFPNYSSELNVNALELDDSALYLCASSVGTGQGGSEAFFGQGTRLTVV.

This chain joins TRBV6-5 and TRBJ2-7; 12 bases line up with TRBD1. This CDR3 is 15 amino acids long. Trimming cost V 6 bases and J 6 bases; bases outside gene matches: 9. Germline V gene lookup returns CDR1 MNHEY and CDR2 SVGAGI. The CDR3 nucleotides are TGTGCCAGCAGAACCCCGGGACAGGGGGCGCGCGAGCAGTACTTC. Residues: CASRTPGQGAREQYF.

The rearrangement uses TRBV18 and TRBJ2-1, with 10 nucleotides matching TRBD2. With 0 bases clipped from V and 4 bases from J, the junction kept 0 bases outside the gene matches. CDR1 is KGHSH and CDR2 is LQKENI in the germline V gene. The CDR3 contains 15 residues. The CDR3 sequence is CASSPPSGGYNEQFF. The DNA for the CDR3 is TGTGCCAGCTCACCACCTAGCGGGGGGTACAATGAGCAGTTCTTC.

The genes are TRBV6-5 and TRBJ2-7; tentatively, D is TRBD1 (6 bases). The V end lost 5 bases, the J end lost 0 bases, and 11 bases lay between the germline ends. This CDR3 is built from 14 residues. Germline V CDR1 and CDR2: MNHEY, SVGAGI. This chain's CDR3 is CASSNTDSSYEQYF. The CDR3 nucleotides read TGTGCCAGCAGTAACACGGACAGCTCCTACGAGCAGTACTTC.

The chain employs TRBV11-2 and TRBJ1-5, with a weak D call TRBD1 (6 bases). With 5 bases removed from V and 6 bases from J, the gap between germline ends came to 17 bases. The V gene's germline CDR1 is SGHAT and CDR2 FQNNGV. This CDR3 is 15 amino acids long. CDR3 in DNA: TGTGCCAGCAGCCCGGAGGGGGGACTAGGTCAGCCCCAGCATTTT. It encodes CASSPEGGLGQPQHF.

The chain couples TRBV7-2 to TRBJ2-5; TRBD2 aligns across 11 bases. The V gene's germline CDR1 is SGHTA and CDR2 FQGNSA. The ends lost 4 bases at V and 2 bases at J; junction bases unmatched: 12. The CDR3 covers 18 residues. CDR3 in DNA: TGTGCCAGCAGCTCTCTAGGGCTAGCGGGGGGTCCACAAGAGACCCAGTACTTC. Its protein is CASSSLGLAGGPQETQYF.

This chain connects TRBV28 to TRBJ1-2; D not resolved. The CDR3 totals 13 residues. Trimming cost V 7 bases and J 4 bases, with 13 bases left between them. CDR1 is MDHEN, CDR2 SYDVKM, per germline. CDR3 loop: CASNLASSYGYTF. CDR3 coding DNA: TGTGCCAGCAATTTGGCCAGTTCCTATGGCTACACCTTC.

This chain connects TRBV5-4 to TRBJ1-2; 9 positions agree with TRBD1. Looked up from germline, CDR1 is SGHNT and CDR2 is YYREEE (reference sequence). CDR3 size: 17 residues. V lost 4 bases to trimming and J lost 0 bases; unmatched junction nucleotides: 10. The chain's CDR3 is CASSNGQGYFTNYGYTF. CDR3 DNA sequence: TGTGCCAGCAGCAACGGACAGGGGTATTTTACTAACTATGGCTACACCTTC.